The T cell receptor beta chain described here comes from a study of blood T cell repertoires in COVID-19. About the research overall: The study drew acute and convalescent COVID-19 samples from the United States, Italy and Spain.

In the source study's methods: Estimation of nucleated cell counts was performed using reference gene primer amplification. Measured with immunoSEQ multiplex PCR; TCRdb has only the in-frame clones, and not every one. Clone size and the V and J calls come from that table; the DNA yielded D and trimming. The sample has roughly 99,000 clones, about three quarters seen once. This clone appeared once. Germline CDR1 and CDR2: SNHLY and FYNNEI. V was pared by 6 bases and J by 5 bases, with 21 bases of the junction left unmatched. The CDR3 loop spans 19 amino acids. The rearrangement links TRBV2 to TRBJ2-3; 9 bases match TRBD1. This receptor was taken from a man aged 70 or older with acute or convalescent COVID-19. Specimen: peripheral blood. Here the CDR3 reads CASSEPRPPGQGLVDTQYF. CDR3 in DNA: TGTGCCAGCAGCGAGCCGAGACCGCCGGGACAGGGCCTAGTAGATACGCAGTATTTT.